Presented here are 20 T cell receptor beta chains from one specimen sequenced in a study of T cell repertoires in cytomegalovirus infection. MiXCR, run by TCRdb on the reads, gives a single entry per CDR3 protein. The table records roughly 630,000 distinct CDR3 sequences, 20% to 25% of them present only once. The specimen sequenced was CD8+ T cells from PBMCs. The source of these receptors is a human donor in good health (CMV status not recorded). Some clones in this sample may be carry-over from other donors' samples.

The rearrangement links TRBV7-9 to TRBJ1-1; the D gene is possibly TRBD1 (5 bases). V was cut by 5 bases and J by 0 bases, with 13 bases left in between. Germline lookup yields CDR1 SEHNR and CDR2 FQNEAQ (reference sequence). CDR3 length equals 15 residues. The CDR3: CASSPEDIMNTEAFF. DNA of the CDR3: TGTGCCAGCAGCCCCGAGGACATAATGAACACTGAAGCTTTCTTT. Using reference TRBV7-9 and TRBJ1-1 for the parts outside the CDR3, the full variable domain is DTGVSQNPRHKITKRGQNVTFRCDPISEHNRLYWYRQTLGQGPEFLTYFQNEAQLEKSRLLSDRFSAERPKGSFSTLEIQRTEQGDSAMYLCASSPEDIMNTEAFFGQGTRLTVV.

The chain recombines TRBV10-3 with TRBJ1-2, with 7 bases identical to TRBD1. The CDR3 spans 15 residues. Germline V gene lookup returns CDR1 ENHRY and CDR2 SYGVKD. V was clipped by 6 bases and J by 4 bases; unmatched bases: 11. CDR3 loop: CAISTGDQSPYGYTF. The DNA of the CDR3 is TGTGCCATCAGCACAGGGGACCAATCACCCTATGGCTACACCTTC.

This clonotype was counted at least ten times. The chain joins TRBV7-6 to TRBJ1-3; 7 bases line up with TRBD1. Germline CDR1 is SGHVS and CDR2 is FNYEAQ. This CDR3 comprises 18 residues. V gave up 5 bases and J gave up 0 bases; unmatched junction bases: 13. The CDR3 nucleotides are TGTGCCAGCAGCCAGGGGACAGTCATTAGCCACTCTGGAAACACCATATATTTT. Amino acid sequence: CASSQGTVISHSGNTIYF.

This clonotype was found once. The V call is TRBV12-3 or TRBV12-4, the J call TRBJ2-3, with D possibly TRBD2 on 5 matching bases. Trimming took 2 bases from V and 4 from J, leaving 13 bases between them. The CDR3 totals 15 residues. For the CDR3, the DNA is TGTGCCAGCAGTTTATTCCGGGGTGGTGCAGATACGCAGTATTTT. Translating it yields CASSLFRGGADTQYF.

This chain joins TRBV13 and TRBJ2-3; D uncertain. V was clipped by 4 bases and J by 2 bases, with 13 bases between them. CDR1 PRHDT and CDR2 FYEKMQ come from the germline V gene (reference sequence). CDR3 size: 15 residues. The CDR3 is CASSSGVGNTDTQYF. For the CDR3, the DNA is TGTGCCAGCAGCTCGGGCGTGGGGAACACAGATACGCAGTATTTT.

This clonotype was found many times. The CDR3 bases are TGTGCCACGAGGGCAGGGGTGATCGCCGAAGCTTTCTTT. Translation gives CATRAGVIAEAFF. The rearrangement links TRBV19 to TRBJ1-1, with a tentative D call TRBD1 (6 bases). The CDR3 length is 13 residues. Germline loops: CDR1 LNHDA, CDR2 SQIVND (reference sequence). Trimming pared 10 bases from V and 8 bases from J, leaving 20 bases between.

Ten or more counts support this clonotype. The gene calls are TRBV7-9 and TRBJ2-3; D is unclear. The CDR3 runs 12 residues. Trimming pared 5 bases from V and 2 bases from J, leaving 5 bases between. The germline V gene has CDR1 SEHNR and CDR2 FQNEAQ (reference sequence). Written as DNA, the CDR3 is TGTGCCAGCAGCCCTTTCACAGATACGCAGTATTTT. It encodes CASSPFTDTQYF.

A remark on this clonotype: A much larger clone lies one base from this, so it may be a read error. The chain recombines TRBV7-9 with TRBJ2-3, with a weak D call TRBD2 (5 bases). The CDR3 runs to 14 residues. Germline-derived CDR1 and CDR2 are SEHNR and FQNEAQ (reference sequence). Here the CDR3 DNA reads TGTGTCACGTCGGTAGCGAGTGGAACAGATACGCAGTATTTT. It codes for CVTSVASGTDTQYF.

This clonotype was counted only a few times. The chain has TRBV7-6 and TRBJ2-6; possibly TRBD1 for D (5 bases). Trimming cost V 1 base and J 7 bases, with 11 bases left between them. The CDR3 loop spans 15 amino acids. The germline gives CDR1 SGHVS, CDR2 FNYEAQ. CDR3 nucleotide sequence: TGTGCCAGCAGCTTAGGACCCCAGGGAGCCAACGTCCTGACTTTC. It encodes CASSLGPQGANVLTF.

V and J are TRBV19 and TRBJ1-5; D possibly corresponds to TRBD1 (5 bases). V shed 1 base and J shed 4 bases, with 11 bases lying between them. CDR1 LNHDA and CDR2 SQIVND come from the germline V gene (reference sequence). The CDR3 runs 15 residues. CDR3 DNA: TGTGCCAGTAGTATAGCATTCGGGGGTAATCAGCCCCAGCATTTT. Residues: CASSIAFGGNQPQHF.

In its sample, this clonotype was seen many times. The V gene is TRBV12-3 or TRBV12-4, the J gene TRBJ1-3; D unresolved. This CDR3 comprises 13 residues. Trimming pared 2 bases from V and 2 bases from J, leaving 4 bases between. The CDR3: CASSLKAGNTIYF. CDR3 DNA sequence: TGTGCCAGCAGTTTAAAGGCTGGAAACACCATATATTTT.

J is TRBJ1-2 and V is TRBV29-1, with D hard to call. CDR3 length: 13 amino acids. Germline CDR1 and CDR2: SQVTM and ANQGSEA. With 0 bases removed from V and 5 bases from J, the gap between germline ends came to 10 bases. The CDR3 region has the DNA TGCAGCGTTGAAGATCGACTGATGTATGGCTACACCTTC. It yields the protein CSVEDRLMYGYTF.

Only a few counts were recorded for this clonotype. This CDR3 is CASSPGLAGIPDTQYF. The DNA for the CDR3 is TGTGCCAGCAGCCCTGGACTAGCGGGGATCCCAGATACGCAGTATTTT. V and J are TRBV12-3 or TRBV12-4 and TRBJ2-3, with 12 bases that match TRBD2. V lost 6 bases, J lost 4 bases, and 8 bases stayed unmatched. There are 16 residues in the CDR3.

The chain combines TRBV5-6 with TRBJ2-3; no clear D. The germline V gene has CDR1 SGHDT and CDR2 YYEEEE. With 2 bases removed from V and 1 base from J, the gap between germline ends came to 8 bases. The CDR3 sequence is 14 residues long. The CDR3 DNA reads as TGTGCCAGCAGCTTTGCATGGGGCACAGATACGCAGTATTTT. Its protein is CASSFAWGTDTQYF. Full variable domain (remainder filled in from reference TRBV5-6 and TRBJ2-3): DAGVTQSPTHLIKTRGQQVTLRCSPKSGHDTVSWYQQALGQGPQFIFQYYEEEERQRGNFPDRFSGHQFPNYSSELNVNALLLGDSALYLCASSFAWGTDTQYFGPGTRLTVL.

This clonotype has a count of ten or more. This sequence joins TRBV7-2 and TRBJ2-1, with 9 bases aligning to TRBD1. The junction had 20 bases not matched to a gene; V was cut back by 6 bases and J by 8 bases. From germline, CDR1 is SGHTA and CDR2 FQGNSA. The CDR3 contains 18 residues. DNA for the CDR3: TGTGCCAGCAGTTTTCCTGAGGTCGGGACAGGGACCCTATATGAGCAGTTCTTC. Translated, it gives CASSFPEVGTGTLYEQFF.

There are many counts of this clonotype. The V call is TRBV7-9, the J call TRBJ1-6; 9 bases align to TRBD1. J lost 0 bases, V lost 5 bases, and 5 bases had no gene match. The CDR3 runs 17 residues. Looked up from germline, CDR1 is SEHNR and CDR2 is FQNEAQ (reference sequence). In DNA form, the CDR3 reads TGTGCCAGCAGCGCGGGACAGGGTGGCTCCTATAATTCACCCCTCCACTTT. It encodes CASSAGQGGSYNSPLHF.

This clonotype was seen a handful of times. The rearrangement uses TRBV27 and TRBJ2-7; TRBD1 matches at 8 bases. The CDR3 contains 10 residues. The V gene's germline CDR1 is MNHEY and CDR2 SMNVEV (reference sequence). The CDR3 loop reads CASSLRDRNV. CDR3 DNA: TGTGCCAGCAGTCTCCGGGACAGGAACGTC.

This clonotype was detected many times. The CDR3 DNA reads TGTGCCAGCCTCCCCCTTTTTCGGAGTCAGGTGGCTAACTATGGCTACACCTTC. It specifies CASLPLFRSQVANYGYTF. This chain connects TRBV28 to TRBJ1-2; unclear D gene. This CDR3 is built from 18 residues. V gave up 8 bases and J gave up 0 bases, with 25 bases separating them. CDR1 MDHEN and CDR2 SYDVKM come from the germline V gene.

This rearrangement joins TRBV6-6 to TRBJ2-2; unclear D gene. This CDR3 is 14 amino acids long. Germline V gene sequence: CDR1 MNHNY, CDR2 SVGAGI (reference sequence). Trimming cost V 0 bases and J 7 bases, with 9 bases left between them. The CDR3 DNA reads TGTGCCAGCAGTTACTCGTGGCCCGGCGGGGAGCTGTTTTTT. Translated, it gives CASSYSWPGGELFF.

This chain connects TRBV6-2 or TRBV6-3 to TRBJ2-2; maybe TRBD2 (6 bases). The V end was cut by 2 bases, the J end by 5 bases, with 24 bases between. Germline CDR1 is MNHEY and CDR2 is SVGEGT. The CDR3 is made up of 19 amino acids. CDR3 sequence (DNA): TGTGCCAGCAGTTACCCCCCTGCCATCTGGAGCGGGTGGACCGGGGAGCTGTTTTTT. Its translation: CASSYPPAIWSGWTGELFF.